These 30 T cell receptor beta chains came from one sample sequenced in a study of T cells in Graves' hyperthyroidism and ophthalmopathy. RNA transcripts were the template for amplifying TCR beta CDR3 regions. The HTBI set primed first-round TCR CDR3 RT-PCR. One entry per CDR3 protein, called by TCRdb with MiXCR from the multiplex PCR reads. The sample comprises a few hundred thousand distinct CDR3 sequences, 40% to 50% of which are singletons, and about two fifths rests with the top ten. Material: peripheral blood or thyroid tissue (not recorded which). The receptors come from an adult woman with Graves' disease, either hyperthyroidism or ophthalmopathy (not recorded which).

The table lists this clonotype with many counts. This chain uses TRBV29-1 with TRBJ2-5, with D unclear. This CDR3 spans 13 amino acids. Trimming stripped 4 bases from V and 5 bases from J, with 14 bases between. Germline V gene data show CDR1 as SQVTM and CDR2 as ANQGSEA. CDR3 nucleotides: TGCAGCGTTGCGCCGTACCTCGGGGAGACCCAGTACTTC. It yields the protein CSVAPYLGETQYF. Filled out from reference TRBV29-1 and TRBJ2-5, the complete variable domain reads SAVISQKPSRDICQRGTSLTIQCQVDSQVTMMFWYRQQPGQSLTLIATANQGSEATYESGFVIDKFPISRPNLTFSTLTVSNMSPEDSSIYLCSVAPYLGETQYFGPGTRLLVL.

On this clonotype itself: One end of the junction varies from germline; a read error may be responsible. The gene calls are TRBV7-2 and TRBJ1-1; tentatively, D is TRBD1 (6 bases). The CDR3 extends over 16 amino acids. Germline V gene lookup returns CDR1 SGHTA and CDR2 FQGNSA. In DNA, the CDR3 is TGTGCCAGCAGCGTAGCCTTGGGGGCTTTTCCCCAAGGAGCTTTCTTT. This sequence encodes CASSVALGAFPQGAFF.

This clonotype appeared a few times. The chain links TRBV7-2 to TRBJ1-6; 7 positions match TRBD1. CDR1 and CDR2 (germline): SGHTA, FQGNSA. The CDR3 has 16 residues. Germline trimming cut 4 bases from V and 8 bases from J; bases unmatched to any gene: 11. CDR3 nucleotide sequence: TGTGCCAGCAGCTCGAAGACAGGGATACAAGATTCACCCCTCCACTTT. Its protein product is CASSSKTGIQDSPLHF.

The chain couples TRBV25-1 to TRBJ2-7; 15 nucleotides align to TRBD2. The length of the CDR3 is 15 residues. Germline trimming cut 5 bases from V and 4 bases from J; bases unmatched to any gene: 3. The germline gives CDR1 MGHDK, CDR2 SYGVNS. The CDR3 nucleotides are TGTGCCAGCAGTTTTGGGACTAGCGGGAGGTACGAGCAGTACTTC. Translation: CASSFGTSGRYEQYF.

This rearrangement joins TRBV19 to TRBJ2-2; D tentatively fits TRBD1 or TRBD2 (5 bases each). The CDR3 totals 16 residues. V lost 7 bases to trimming and J lost 4 bases, with 19 bases between them. Germline V lookup: CDR1 LNHDA, CDR2 SQIVND (reference sequence). The CDR3 reads CASKEARMQGTGELFF. The CDR3 DNA is TGTGCCAGTAAGGAGGCAAGGATGCAGGGCACCGGGGAGCTGTTTTTT.

This clonotype was observed a handful of times. J is TRBJ2-3 and V is TRBV2; D is uncertain. The germline gives CDR1 SNHLY, CDR2 FYNNEI. V dropped 7 bases and J dropped 6 bases, with 11 bases sitting between them. The CDR3 totals 12 residues. In DNA, the CDR3 is TGTGCCAGCAATCCGCAACAGGATACGCAGTATTTT. Translating gives CASNPQQDTQYF.

This clonotype appeared a few times. The CDR3 loop is CASSPHRGTEAFF. In nucleotides, the CDR3 is TGTGCCAGCAGCCCTCACAGGGGCACTGAAGCTTTCTTT. The rearrangement joins TRBV3-1 to TRBJ1-1; 7 nucleotides line up with TRBD1. The CDR3 loop spans 13 amino acids. Germline V gene lookup returns CDR1 LGHDT and CDR2 YNNKEL (reference sequence). Unmatched junction bases numbered 3, after V lost 4 bases and J lost 4 bases. The variable domain in full, completed from reference TRBV3-1 and TRBJ1-1, reads DTAVSQTPKYLVTQMGNDKSIKCEQNLGHDTMYWYKQDSKKFLKIMFSYNNKELIINETVPNRFSPKSPDKAHLNLHINSLELGDSAVYFCASSPHRGTEAFFGQGTRLTVV.

The chain carries TRBV10-2 and TRBJ1-4, with a weak D call TRBD1 (5 bases). V lost 6 bases, J lost 6 bases, and 14 bases lay in between. CDR1 is WSHSY and CDR2 is SAAADI in the germline V gene. This CDR3 comprises 14 residues. The CDR3 reads CASRPGVGDEKLFF. In DNA, the CDR3 is TGCGCCAGCAGACCGGGAGTGGGGGATGAAAAACTGTTTTTT.

This clonotype came up many times. The J gene is TRBJ1-1, the V gene TRBV2, with D maybe TRBD1 (6 bases). Germline lookup yields CDR1 SNHLY and CDR2 FYNNEI. The CDR3 runs to 15 residues. The ends were cut back, 3 bases at V and 3 bases at J, with 14 bases in the middle. The CDR3, as DNA: TGTGCCAGCAGTGATCGGGAACAGGGCTACACTGAAGCTTTCTTT. Amino acid sequence: CASSDREQGYTEAFF.

The rearrangement uses TRBV25-1 and TRBJ1-5, with 10 positions matching TRBD1. Trimming at V came to 6 bases and at J to 0 bases, leaving 5 bases not matched to a gene. The length of the CDR3 is 16 residues. The germline CDR1 and CDR2 sequences are MGHDK and SYGVNS. Written as DNA, the CDR3 is TGTGCCAGCAGCCCGGGACAGGGGATTAGCAATCAGCCCCAGCATTTT. Translation: CASSPGQGISNQPQHF.

The gene calls are TRBV10-3 and TRBJ2-5, with 7 bases that match TRBD1. The CDR3 has 13 amino acids. Per germline, CDR1 ENHRY and CDR2 SYGVKD. V lost 5 bases and J lost 5; bases outside the gene matches: 5. Written as DNA, the CDR3 is TGTGCCATCAGTCGACAGGGCGGGGAGACCCAGTACTTC. This codes for CAISRQGGETQYF.

The V and J genes are TRBV29-1 and TRBJ2-7; 7 positions agree with TRBD1. The germline V gene has CDR1 SQVTM and CDR2 ANQGSEA. After removal of 6 bases from V and 2 bases from J, the junction contained 7 bases not matched to a gene. The CDR3 has 13 residues. The DNA of the CDR3 is TGCAGCGTAACCGGGACAGCTACCTACGAGCAGTACTTC. It translates to CSVTGTATYEQYF.

This clonotype was seen many times. The CDR3 here is CATSEYDRVGYTF. CDR3 DNA: TGTGCCACCAGTGAGTATGACAGGGTCGGCTACACCTTC. The chain carries TRBV24-1 and TRBJ1-2; 7 bases are shared with TRBD1. The germline V gene has CDR1 KGHDR and CDR2 SFDVKD. The CDR3 length is 13 residues. V trimming: 4 bases; J trimming: 8 bases; junction bases outside the gene matches: 6.

With regard to this clonotype: One junction end does not reproduce the germline sequence, and a read error may be involved. This rearrangement joins TRBV7-7 to TRBJ2-5, with 7 bases that match TRBD2. CDR1 and CDR2 from the germline V gene are SSHAT and FNYEAQ (reference sequence). The CDR3 length is 12 residues. CDR3 in amino acids: CASSLGRVTQYF. In DNA, the CDR3 is TGTGCTAGCAGCTTGGGGAGGGTGACCCAGTACTTC.

DNA of the CDR3: TGCAGTGCTTGGCCACAGGGTGCTGGGGCCAACGTCCTGACTTTC. Translation gives CSAWPQGAGANVLTF. The chain has TRBV20-1 and TRBJ2-6; D might be TRBD1 (6 bases). CDR3 length: 15 amino acids. Germline CDR1 is DFQATT and CDR2 is SNEGSKA (reference sequence). V shed 5 bases and J shed 2 bases, with 13 bases lying between them.

This clonotype was seen a handful of times. CDR3 sequence reads: CASRRQGLSYEQYF. In nucleotides, the CDR3 is TGCGCCAGCAGAAGACAGGGGTTATCCTACGAGCAGTACTTC. This chain uses TRBV5-1 with TRBJ2-7, with 8 bases lining up with TRBD1. V shed 5 bases, J shed 1 base, and the junction held 5 bases outside the gene matches. In germline, CDR1 is SGHRS, CDR2 YFSETQ. CDR3 length: 14 residues.

The chain joins TRBV25-1 to TRBJ2-2, with 8 bases fitting TRBD1. The CDR3 runs to 14 residues. J gave up 0 bases and V 8 bases, and 2 bases lay outside the gene matches. Germline CDR1 is MGHDK and CDR2 is SYGVNS. The chain's CDR3 is CASGQGTNTGELFF. For the CDR3, the DNA is TGTGCCAGCGGACAGGGTACGAACACCGGGGAGCTGTTTTTT.

This clonotype was picked up many times. This chain connects TRBV7-8 to TRBJ1-5, with D perhaps matching TRBD1 (6 bases). The V gene's germline CDR1 is SGHVS and CDR2 FQNEAQ. The CDR3 extends over 15 amino acids. V was shortened by 6 bases and J by 6 bases, with 18 bases between the two germline ends. The CDR3 region is CASREGVRPGQPQHF. CDR3 DNA: TGTGCCAGCAGAGAGGGGGTGCGGCCTGGTCAGCCCCAGCATTTT.

This clonotype was observed at least ten times. This chain links TRBV6-1 with TRBJ1-1; D not resolved. Between the trimmed V and J ends, which lost 2 bases and 12 bases, there was a span of 16 bases. CDR3 length: 13 amino acids. Per the germline V gene, CDR1 is MNHNS and CDR2 is SASEGT. The CDR3 region is CASSENAGLGTFF. CDR3 DNA: TGTGCCAGCAGTGAAAACGCCGGCCTCGGGACTTTCTTT.

The rearrangement uses TRBV11-2 and TRBJ2-7, with D possibly being TRBD2 (6 bases). V lost 5 bases, J lost 0 bases, and 17 bases lay in between. This CDR3 has 16 residues. CDR1 SGHAT and CDR2 FQNNGV come from the germline V gene. CDR3 amino acids: CASSPLGGAFSYEQYF. The CDR3 DNA follows: TGTGCCAGCAGCCCTCTGGGCGGGGCTTTCTCCTACGAGCAGTACTTC.

This clonotype was recorded at least ten times. This rearrangement joins TRBV5-5 to TRBJ1-2, with TRBD1 matching over 8 bases. This CDR3 is 14 amino acids long. Losses at the gene ends were 5 bases for V and 4 bases for J; bases not matched to a gene: 7. Germline CDR1 SGHKS, CDR2 YYEKEE (reference sequence). In DNA, the CDR3 is TGTGCCAGCAGTCTCGGGACAGGAGCCTATGGCTACACCTTC. Translated, it gives CASSLGTGAYGYTF.

This clonotype was seen many times. The J gene is TRBJ2-5, the V gene TRBV9, with no clear D. Trimming left V 3 bases short and J 4 bases short, with 10 bases between. The CDR3 length is 13 residues. Looked up from germline, CDR1 is SGDLS and CDR2 is YYNGEE. The CDR3 is CASSASVGETQYF. Here the CDR3 DNA reads TGTGCCAGCAGCGCCTCGGTAGGAGAGACCCAGTACTTC.

The V gene is TRBV3-1, the J gene TRBJ1-2; 7 bases line up with TRBD1. Germline V lookup: CDR1 LGHDT, CDR2 YNNKEL (reference sequence). The CDR3 is made up of 15 amino acids. V was clipped by 0 bases and J by 5 bases; unmatched bases: 6. In DNA form, the CDR3 reads TGTGCCAGCAGCCAAGACCTGGGCAGGGGGTATGGCTACACCTTC. Its translation: CASSQDLGRGYGYTF. The full variable domain, its missing parts supplied by reference TRBV3-1 and TRBJ1-2, is DTAVSQTPKYLVTQMGNDKSIKCEQNLGHDTMYWYKQDSKKFLKIMFSYNNKELIINETVPNRFSPKSPDKAHLNLHINSLELGDSAVYFCASSQDLGRGYGYTFGSGTRLTVV.

This clonotype was counted ten times or more. The chain carries TRBV10-1 and TRBJ1-1; D is unclear. Germline V gives CDR1 WNHNN, CDR2 SYGVQD (reference sequence). CDR3 length: 13 residues. Between the trimmed V and J ends, which lost 6 bases and 0 bases, there was a span of 8 bases. In DNA form, the CDR3 reads TGCGCCAGCAGCGGTTCGTTGAACACTGAAGCTTTCTTT. Translation: CASSGSLNTEAFF.

This clonotype was counted many times. CDR3 amino acids: CASSLPRVLYGYTF. The CDR3 bases are TGTGCCAGCAGCCTACCTCGGGTGCTCTATGGCTACACCTTC. V and J are TRBV14 and TRBJ1-2; no reliable D call. V lost 4 bases to trimming and J lost 4 bases, with 13 bases between them. The germline V gene encodes CDR1 SGHDN and CDR2 FVKESK. This CDR3 has 14 residues.

Worth noting for this clonotype: Germline and junction disagree at one end, which may indicate a read error. The rearrangement uses TRBV20-1 and TRBJ2-7, with a tentative D call TRBD2 (5 bases). The CDR3 spans 14 residues. Germline values: CDR1 DFQATT, CDR2 SNEGSKA (reference sequence). The CDR3 DNA sequence: TGCAGTGCTGGGCGGGCGAGCTCCTCCTGCGAGCAGTACTTC. This encodes CSAGRASSSCEQYF.

The V gene is TRBV5-1, the J gene TRBJ2-2; D remains ambiguous. Trimming removed 4 bases at V and 3 bases at J, with 10 bases between. Germline CDR1 SGHRS, CDR2 YFSETQ. The CDR3 sequence is 14 residues long. As DNA, the CDR3 is TGCGCCAGCAGCGTTACCAGCGACACCGGGGAGCTGTTTTTT. Encoded protein: CASSVTSDTGELFF.

About this clonotype: Mismatch with germline at one junction end may stem from a read error. V is TRBV7-9 and J is TRBJ1-2; 8 nucleotides agree with TRBD1. This CDR3 is built from 17 residues. Germline V gene data show CDR1 as SEHNR and CDR2 as FQNEAQ (reference sequence). As DNA, the CDR3 is TGTGCCAGCAGCCAACGGACGGGACAGGCAGCTAACGATGGCTACACCTTC. This sequence encodes CASSQRTGQAANDGYTF.

Regarding this clonotype: A junction end diverges from the germline sequence, so it may reflect a read error. CDR3 sequence: CTSRVRQGAGELFF. The CDR3 nucleotides are TGTACCAGCAGAGTGAGACAGGGGGCCGGGGAGCTGTTTTTT. The chain combines TRBV7-8 with TRBJ2-2; TRBD1 matches 9 bases. This CDR3 has 14 amino acids. The germline CDR1 and CDR2 sequences are SGHVS and FQNEAQ. Filled out from reference TRBV7-8 and TRBJ2-2, the complete variable domain reads GAGVSQSPRYKVAKRGQDVALRCDPISGHVSLFWYQQALGQGPEFLTYFQNEAQLDKSGLPSDRFFAERPEGSVSTLKIQRTQQEDSAVYLCTSRVRQGAGELFFGEGSRLTVL.

The chain uses TRBV18 and TRBJ1-6; D is perhaps TRBD1 (5 bases). Germline CDR1 reads KGHSH; CDR2 reads LQKENI. V shed 3 bases and J shed 10 bases, with 19 bases lying between them. The CDR3 runs 16 residues. The DNA for the CDR3 is TGTGCCAGCTCACCGAAGGGGATACCGTTCGGGTCACCCCTCCACTTT. Translation: CASSPKGIPFGSPLHF.